The 14 T cell receptor beta chains in this list originate from one sample, sequenced in a study of PD-L1 blockade in urothelial cancer. Documented time point: peripheral blood 6 weeks after treatment start. Method: immunoSEQ multiplex PCR; TCRdb's copy keeps in-frame clones and lacks some. The sample holds around 110,000 clones; roughly 90% are singletons and the top ten take around 1.7%. This sample comprised PBMCs, obtained around atezolizumab (anti-PD-L1) treatment. The origin of the receptors is a man in his 60s with urothelial cancer.

The J gene is TRBJ1-2, the V gene TRBV7-6; D gene ambiguous. The germline V gene has CDR1 SGHVS and CDR2 FNYEAQ. Trimming shortened V by 1 base and J by 4 bases, and 7 bases separated the two germline ends. This CDR3 comprises 13 residues. The DNA for the CDR3 is TGTGCCAGCAGCTTAGGGCAGATCTATGGCTACACCTTC. Amino acid sequence: CASSLGQIYGYTF.

V gene TRBV7-6 combines with J gene TRBJ2-7, with 9 bases identical to TRBD2. Losses at the gene ends were 6 bases for V and 0 bases for J; bases not matched to a gene: 18. The CDR3 is 19 amino acids. The germline CDR1 and CDR2 sequences are SGHVS and FNYEAQ. The CDR3 DNA is TGTGCCAGCAGTCCGGAGGGCTGGGGCGCGGGAGGGAGCTCCTACGAGCAGTACTTC. This translates into CASSPEGWGAGGSSYEQYF.

The chain uses TRBV27 and TRBJ2-7; D may be TRBD2 (5 bases). Trimming took off 3 bases at V and 7 bases at J, with 16 bases between the two ends. The CDR3 is made up of 14 amino acids. CDR1 is MNHEY, CDR2 SMNVEV, per germline (reference sequence). In DNA, the CDR3 is TGTGCCAGCAGTTTGAGGGCCCCCCCTCGGGAGCAGTACTTC. This sequence encodes CASSLRAPPREQYF.

V usage is TRBV11-3 and J usage is TRBJ1-2, with TRBD1 matching 8 bases. The CDR3 totals 16 residues. V lost 7 bases, J lost 5 bases, and 15 bases stayed unmatched. Germline V lookup: CDR1 SGHNT, CDR2 YENEEA. The CDR3: CASTHSAMGQAYGYTF. DNA for the CDR3: TGTGCCAGCACTCATTCCGCCATGGGACAGGCATATGGCTACACCTTC.

This chain links TRBV9 with TRBJ1-2, with D possibly TRBD1 on 6 matching bases. This CDR3 region has 17 residues. Trimming cost V 0 bases and J 4 bases, with 19 bases left between them. Germline V lookup: CDR1 SGDLS, CDR2 YYNGEE. Written as DNA, the CDR3 is TGTGCCAGCAGCGTAGGTCAGGGGCCACCCACAATCTATGGCTACACCTTC. Amino acids: CASSVGQGPPTIYGYTF. The full variable domain, completed using reference TRBV9 and TRBJ1-2, is DSGVTQTPKHLITATGQRVTLRCSPRSGDLSVYWYQQSLDQGLQFLIQYYNGEERAKGNILERFSAQQFPDLHSELNLSSLELGDSALYFCASSVGQGPPTIYGYTFGSGTRLTVV.

The CDR3 region is CASNSLTSIYEQYF. Here the CDR3 DNA reads TGTGCCAGCAATTCCCTGACTAGCATCTACGAGCAGTACTTC. This rearrangement joins TRBV28 to TRBJ2-7; 7 bases fit TRBD2. V gave up 7 bases and J gave up 3 bases; unmatched junction bases: 9. Germline values: CDR1 MDHEN, CDR2 SYDVKM. The length of the CDR3 is 14 residues.

This rearrangement joins TRBV19 to TRBJ1-1, with TRBD1 matching 10 bases. The CDR3 sequence is 14 residues long. Germline V gene lookup returns CDR1 LNHDA and CDR2 SQIVND (reference sequence). V lost 7 bases to trimming and J lost 4 bases; unmatched junction nucleotides: 6. DNA for the CDR3: TGTGCCAGTAAAAGACAGGGGGCCCCCACTGAAGCTTTCTTT. Protein sequence: CASKRQGAPTEAFF.

The genes are TRBV6-5 and TRBJ2-1; 9 nucleotides align to TRBD2. Trimming cost V 0 bases and J 9 bases; bases outside gene matches: 9. Germline V gene sequence: CDR1 MNHEY, CDR2 SVGAGI. The CDR3 has 16 residues. The CDR3 nucleotides are TGTGCCAGCAGTTACTCGATAAGCGGGAGGTGGCGTGAGCAGTTCTTC. Translating it yields CASSYSISGRWREQFF.

The rearrangement joins TRBV29-1 to TRBJ1-4; 10 bases are shared with TRBD1. The CDR3 loop spans 15 amino acids. Losses at the gene ends were 6 bases for V and 0 bases for J; bases not matched to a gene: 4. The germline CDR1 and CDR2 sequences are SQVTM and ANQGSEA. The CDR3, as DNA: TGCAGCGTGCGGGACAGGGGATCAACTAATGAAAAACTGTTTTTT. It codes for CSVRDRGSTNEKLFF.

The CDR3 loop reads CASSYRLEGLEQYF. CDR3 in DNA: TGTGCCAGCAGTTATAGATTAGAGGGACTCGAGCAGTACTTC. This chain uses TRBV6-7 with TRBJ2-7, with TRBD2 as a possible D gene (6 bases). TRBV6-7 is filed as an ORF, its function uncertain. V lost 3 bases, J lost 6 bases, and 15 bases lay in between. CDR3 length equals 14 residues.

This chain joins TRBV9 and TRBJ2-1; no firm D call. This CDR3 is 11 amino acids long. The germline V and J ends were trimmed by 4 bases and 9 bases, with 8 bases remaining between them. Germline-derived CDR1 and CDR2 are SGDLS and YYNGEE. DNA of the CDR3: TGTGCCAGCAGCCCCCTCAGTGAGCAGTTCTTC. Translation gives CASSPLSEQFF.

The rearrangement links TRBV6-4 to TRBJ2-6; D gene uncertain. The CDR3 runs 14 residues. V was trimmed by 3 bases and J by 4 bases, leaving 7 bases between them. Germline-derived CDR1 and CDR2 are MRHNA and SNTAGT. The CDR3 loop reads CASSEALGANVLTF. DNA for the CDR3: TGTGCCAGCAGTGAAGCCCTCGGGGCCAACGTCCTGACTTTC.

The rearrangement uses TRBV18 and TRBJ2-2; weak D call: TRBD1 (7 bases). Trimming pared 4 bases from V and 2 bases from J, leaving 14 bases between. Germline V gene lookup returns CDR1 KGHSH and CDR2 LQKENI. The CDR3 extends over 16 amino acids. The CDR3 loop is CASSQGTAGNTGELFF. Written as DNA, the CDR3 is TGTGCCAGCTCACAAGGGACAGCGGGCAACACCGGGGAGCTGTTTTTT.

The chain combines TRBV29-1 with TRBJ2-1; 7 nucleotides align to TRBD2. V trimming: 5 bases; J trimming: 0 bases; junction bases outside the gene matches: 10. From germline, CDR1 is SQVTM and CDR2 ANQGSEA. This CDR3 is 16 amino acids long. Here the CDR3 reads CSVHITSVSSYNEQFF. The CDR3 nucleotides are TGCAGCGTTCACATTACTAGCGTGAGCTCCTACAATGAGCAGTTCTTC.